This TCR beta chain originates from a study of blood T cell repertoires in COVID-19. The wider study: The origin of the acute and convalescent COVID-19 samples was the United States, Italy and Spain. PBMCs, B-cell-depleted T cells, or T cells were the source of the cDNA or gDNA that made up the material.

J lost 5 bases, V lost 6 bases, and 7 bases had no gene match. CDR1 and CDR2 (germline): MNHEY, SVGAGI. This CDR3 is 15 amino acids long. In the authors' methods: Reference gene primers were amplified, and this amplification served to estimate nucleated cell counts. Measured with immunoSEQ multiplex PCR; TCRdb has only the in-frame clones, and not every one. V and J calls and clone size are given by that table; D and trimming were obtained from the DNA. The table records about 100,000 clones, roughly 90% of them present only once. This rearrangement joins TRBV6-5 to TRBJ1-6; 7 bases align to TRBD1. The sequence was collected from a human donor in a cohort sampled during active COVID-19. The sequencing input was peripheral blood. CDR3 DNA: TGTGCCAGCAGAACGAGGGACAGCGATAATTCACCCCTCCACTTT. It specifies CASRTRDSDNSPLHF.